This T cell receptor beta chain was documented in a study of cytomegalovirus exposure and HLA in healthy donors. The PCR had 60 Vbeta and 13 Jbeta primers. The method was immunoSEQ multiplex PCR; TCRdb's version includes in-frame clones alone and lacks a portion of them. Here the sample spans some 81,000 clones, 65% to 80% being singletons. General study results and limits: Later analysis demonstrated an association between a missense DCLRE1C variant and TCR beta V- and J-gene trimming. In the analysis, some V segments, TRBV6-2 and TRBV6-3 included, were excluded as indistinguishable.

Turning to this clone: As yet, its antigen is unknown.

Germline CDR1 is SGHTA and CDR2 is FQGNSA. Losses at the gene ends were 2 bases for V and 1 base for J; bases not matched to a gene: 7. The CDR3 has 16 amino acids. Sequencing was carried out using PBMCs. The clonotype originates from a woman between 40 and 55 years old in good health and CMV-seropositive. V usage is TRBV7-2 and J usage is TRBJ1-1, with TRBD1 identical over 7 bases. CDR3 in DNA: TGTGCCAGCAGCTTAAACCCCGGGACAGCGAACACTGAAGCTTTCTTT. Encoded protein: CASSLNPGTANTEAFF.